These 20 T cell receptor beta chains share one sample of origin, sequenced in a study of blood T cell repertoires in COVID-19. Clones were sequenced by immunoSEQ multiplex PCR, and TCRdb holds only the in-frame ones, with some missing. The data show hundreds of thousands of clones, with 87% seen just once and roughly 3% held by the top ten. The specimen was peripheral blood. The receptors stem from a man between 18 and 35 years old with active or convalescent COVID-19.

V is TRBV5-4 and J is TRBJ2-2; 8 bases align to TRBD1. This CDR3 spans 15 amino acids. The germline V gene encodes CDR1 SGHNT and CDR2 YYREEE (reference sequence). Trimming took 4 bases from V and 4 from J; bases not matched to a gene: 6. The CDR3 nucleotides read TGTGCCAGCAGCCTAGGACAGGGAAGCACCGGGGAGCTGTTTTTT. It specifies CASSLGQGSTGELFF.

The genes are TRBV6-5 and TRBJ2-5, with D perhaps matching TRBD1 (6 bases). The germline V gene encodes CDR1 MNHEY and CDR2 SVGAGI. The germline V and J ends were trimmed by 6 bases and 5 bases, with 19 bases remaining between them. The CDR3 sequence is 15 residues long. This chain's CDR3 is CASRPTGWELETQYF. The DNA of the CDR3 is TGTGCCAGCAGACCCACAGGGTGGGAATTGGAGACCCAGTACTTC.

The rearrangement joins TRBV3-1 (or the pseudogene TRBV3-2) to TRBJ2-7; 7 nucleotides align to TRBD2. Germline V gives CDR1 LGHDT, CDR2 YNNKEL (reference sequence). The CDR3 is 14 residues long. V dropped 1 base and J dropped 3; count of bases not matched to a gene: 3. CDR3 loop: CASSQAGGIYEQYF. The CDR3 DNA sequence: TGTGCCAGCAGCCAAGCGGGAGGTATCTACGAGCAGTACTTC.

The chain joins TRBV6-2 or TRBV6-3 to TRBJ2-5; D may be TRBD1 (7 bases). Germline V lookup: CDR1 MNHEY, CDR2 SVGEGT. Trimming pared 7 bases from V and 5 bases from J, leaving 17 bases between. This CDR3 comprises 14 residues. CDR3 loop: CASTPRGRDETQYF. In DNA, the CDR3 is TGTGCCAGCACCCCTAGGGGGCGGGATGAGACCCAGTACTTC.

The V call is TRBV5-4, the J call TRBJ2-1, with a tentative D call TRBD1 (7 bases). This CDR3 region has 14 residues. V lost 4 bases, J lost 9 bases, and 17 bases lay in between. Germline CDR1 is SGHNT and CDR2 is YYREEE (reference sequence). In nucleotides, the CDR3 is TGTGCCAGCAGCCCCAGGGGGGAGCCGACTGAGCAGTTCTTC. Encoded protein: CASSPRGEPTEQFF.

The J gene is TRBJ2-7, the V gene TRBV27; TRBD2 is a possible D gene (5 bases). The germline V gene has CDR1 MNHEY and CDR2 SMNVEV (reference sequence). The CDR3 runs 15 residues. The ends were cut back, 5 bases at V and 0 bases at J, with 14 bases in the middle. As DNA, the CDR3 is TGTGCCAGCAGTCCTACTCTAGCTCTCTCCTACGAGCAGTACTTC. This encodes CASSPTLALSYEQYF.

V is TRBV3-1 (or the pseudogene TRBV3-2) and J is TRBJ2-5; D uncertain. This CDR3 has 13 residues. Trimming took off 5 bases at V and 1 base at J, with 8 bases between the two ends. Germline CDR1 and CDR2: LGHDT and YNNKEL (reference sequence). The CDR3 DNA reads as TGTGCCAGCAGCGGCGCGGCCCAAGAGACCCAGTACTTC. The encoded protein is CASSGAAQETQYF.

The chain is built from TRBV6-1 and TRBJ1-2; D unclear. Trimming cost V 1 base and J 0 bases, with 12 bases left between them. Germline CDR1 MNHNS, CDR2 SASEGT. The CDR3 is made up of 16 amino acids. The DNA for the CDR3 is TGTGCCAGCAGTGAAGGGAATCGGGTGGCTAACTATGGCTACACCTTC. It codes for CASSEGNRVANYGYTF.

This clone has ten or more counts. V and J are TRBV5-6 and TRBJ2-7; D remains ambiguous. CDR3 length: 15 amino acids. Germline V gene data show CDR1 as SGHDT and CDR2 as YYEEEE. V was shortened by 0 bases and J by 2 bases, with 12 bases between the two germline ends. The DNA of the CDR3 is TGTGCCAGCAGCTTGGTTGTTGCGAATACCTACGAGCAGTACTTC. Its translation is CASSLVVANTYEQYF. Full variable domain (remainder filled in from reference TRBV5-6 and TRBJ2-7): DAGVTQSPTHLIKTRGQQVTLRCSPKSGHDTVSWYQQALGQGPQFIFQYYEEEERQRGNFPDRFSGHQFPNYSSELNVNALLLGDSALYLCASSLVVANTYEQYFGPGTRLTVT.

This chain connects TRBV10-3 to TRBJ1-6, with TRBD1 matching 7 bases. The CDR3 runs to 16 residues. Germline CDR1 ENHRY, CDR2 SYGVKD. Unmatched junction bases numbered 6, after V lost 0 bases and J lost 7 bases. CDR3 sequence reads: CAISESKGTENSPLHF. The CDR3, as DNA: TGTGCCATCAGTGAGTCGAAGGGGACAGAAAATTCACCCCTCCACTTT.

The chain has TRBV25-1 and TRBJ2-5; 12 positions agree with TRBD1. The germline gives CDR1 MGHDK, CDR2 SYGVNS. The CDR3 runs to 16 residues. Trimming removed 4 bases from V and 5 bases from J; junction bases left unmatched: 8. The DNA for the CDR3 is TGTGCCAGCAGTGGGGGGACAGGGGGCTGGTACGAGACCCAGTACTTC. This codes for CASSGGTGGWYETQYF.

The CDR3 nucleotides read TGTGCCAGCAGCGTAGGGAGGTCGGCTGTAGATACGCAGTATTTT. Protein sequence: CASSVGRSAVDTQYF. V and J are TRBV9 and TRBJ2-3; tentatively, D is TRBD2 (5 bases). Germline V gene lookup returns CDR1 SGDLS and CDR2 YYNGEE. This CDR3 is built from 15 residues. Trimming shortened V by 0 bases and J by 5 bases, and 13 bases separated the two germline ends.

The gene calls are TRBV28 and TRBJ2-7; D perhaps matches TRBD1 (6 bases). The CDR3 spans 12 residues. Germline values: CDR1 MDHEN, CDR2 SYDVKM. V was trimmed by 4 bases and J by 11 bases, leaving 15 bases between them. CDR3 region: CASSSRGPQKYF. The CDR3 nucleotides are TGTGCCAGCAGTTCCAGGGGCCCCCAGAAGTACTTC.

The gene calls are TRBV12-3 or TRBV12-4 and TRBJ1-1, with D unresolved. This CDR3 has 13 amino acids. V lost 5 bases and J 5 bases, leaving 12 bases between the germline ends. In DNA, the CDR3 is TGTGCCAGCAGTAGAGACTCGCGAACTGAAGCTTTCTTT. Amino acids: CASSRDSRTEAFF.

The CDR3 DNA follows: TGTGCCAGCAGCCATGATCTAGCGGGAGAGCTCGAGCAGTACTTC. It translates to CASSHDLAGELEQYF. The V and J genes are TRBV5-4 and TRBJ2-7; 10 bases are shared with TRBD2. CDR1 is SGHNT and CDR2 is YYREEE in the germline V gene (reference sequence). Germline trimming cut 4 bases from V and 6 bases from J; bases unmatched to any gene: 10. The CDR3 has 15 residues.

This chain links TRBV5-1 with TRBJ2-7; a weak D match, TRBD1 (6 bases). The CDR3 consists of 16 residues. V lost 4 bases and J lost 4, with 21 bases in between. The V gene's germline CDR1 is SGHRS and CDR2 YFSETQ. CDR3 loop: CASSTLQGRIGYEQYF. The CDR3 nucleotides are TGCGCCAGCAGCACCCTCCAGGGGAGAATTGGGTACGAGCAGTACTTC.

This chain connects TRBV7-3 to TRBJ2-1, with 12 bases fitting TRBD2. The J segment lost 7 bases and the V segment lost 6 bases, leaving 7 bases of the junction unmatched. Germline CDR1 is SGHTA and CDR2 is FQGTGA. The CDR3 sequence is 15 residues long. For the CDR3, the DNA is TGTGCCAGCAGTAATGGACTAGCGGGGAAGAATGAGCAGTTCTTC. Its translation is CASSNGLAGKNEQFF.

The chain carries TRBV6-5 and TRBJ1-5; D gene uncertain. CDR3 size: 13 residues. Deletions cut 7 bases from V and 5 bases from J, with 12 bases between. Germline V gives CDR1 MNHEY, CDR2 SVGAGI. CDR3 sequence: CASKRTEYQPQHF. DNA for the CDR3: TGTGCCAGCAAAAGAACAGAATATCAGCCCCAGCATTTT.

V and J are TRBV9 and TRBJ2-1; tentative D call: TRBD2 (5 bases). Germline V gives CDR1 SGDLS, CDR2 YYNGEE. The V end was cut by 0 bases, the J end by 6 bases, with 19 bases between. The CDR3 covers 17 residues. The CDR3 is CASSVELRRPDGNEQFF. The CDR3 nucleotides read TGTGCCAGCAGCGTAGAGCTAAGGAGGCCCGACGGCAATGAGCAGTTCTTC.

The CDR3 sequence: CASTPGLLTDTQYF. The CDR3 DNA reads as TGTGCCAGCACTCCGGGACTCCTCACAGATACGCAGTATTTT. The rearrangement links TRBV28 to TRBJ2-3; TRBD2 is a possible D gene (6 bases). Trimming stripped 7 bases from V and 2 bases from J, with 13 bases between. The CDR3 runs 14 residues. CDR1 is MDHEN and CDR2 is SYDVKM in the germline V gene.